The clone carrying this T cell receptor (beta chain) was found a few times. This entry belongs to a study of T cells after yellow fever vaccination. Germline V gene sequence: CDR1 MGHDK, CDR2 SYGVNS. Trimming took 3 bases from V and 5 from J; bases not matched to a gene: 5. The CDR3 spans 14 residues. TCR cDNA was made by 5'RACE template switching, adding a universal primer site and UMIs. One entry per CDR3 protein, called by TCRdb with MiXCR from the 5' RACE reads. The data hold 150,000 to 200,000 distinct CDR3 sequences, with around 10% observed a single time. The TCR sequence derives from a man aged 18 to 35 who received the YFV17D yellow fever vaccine. The J gene is TRBJ1-1, the V gene TRBV25-1; 8 nucleotides agree with TRBD1. The sample in question was CD8+ T cells sorted from PBMCs, obtained 15 days after the yellow fever booster vaccination. Here the CDR3 reads CASSDRQGWTEAFF. Here the CDR3 DNA reads TGTGCCAGCAGTGATCGACAGGGGTGGACTGAAGCTTTCTTT.